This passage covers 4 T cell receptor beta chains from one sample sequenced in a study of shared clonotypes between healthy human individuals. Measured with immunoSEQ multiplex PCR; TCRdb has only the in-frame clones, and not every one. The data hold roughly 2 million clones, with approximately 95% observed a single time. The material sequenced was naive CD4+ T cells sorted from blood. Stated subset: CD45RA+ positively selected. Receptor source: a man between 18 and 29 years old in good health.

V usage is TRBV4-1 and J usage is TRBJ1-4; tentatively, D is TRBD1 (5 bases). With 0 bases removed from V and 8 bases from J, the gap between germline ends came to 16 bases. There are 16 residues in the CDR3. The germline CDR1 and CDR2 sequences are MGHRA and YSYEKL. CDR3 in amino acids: CASSQDTRGVGEKLFF. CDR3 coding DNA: TGCGCCAGCAGCCAAGATACAAGGGGTGTAGGCGAAAAACTGTTTTTT.

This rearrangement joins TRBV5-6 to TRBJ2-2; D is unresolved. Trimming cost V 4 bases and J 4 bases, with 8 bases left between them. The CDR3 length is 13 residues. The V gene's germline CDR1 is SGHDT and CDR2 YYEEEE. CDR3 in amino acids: CASSLSGTGELFF. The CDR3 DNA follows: TGTGCCAGCAGCCTCAGTGGCACCGGGGAGCTGTTTTTT.

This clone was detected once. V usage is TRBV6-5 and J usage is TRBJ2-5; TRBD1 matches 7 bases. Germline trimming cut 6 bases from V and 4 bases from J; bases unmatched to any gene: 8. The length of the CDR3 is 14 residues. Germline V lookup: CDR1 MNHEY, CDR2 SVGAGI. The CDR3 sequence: CASRSHRGAETQYF. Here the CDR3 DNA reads TGTGCCAGCAGGTCTCACAGGGGTGCAGAGACCCAGTACTTC.

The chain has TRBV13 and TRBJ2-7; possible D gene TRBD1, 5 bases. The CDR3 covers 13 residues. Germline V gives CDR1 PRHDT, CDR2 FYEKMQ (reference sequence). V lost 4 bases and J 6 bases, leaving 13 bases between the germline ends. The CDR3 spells CASSSPSRVEQYF. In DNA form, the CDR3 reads TGTGCCAGCAGCTCACCGAGCAGGGTCGAGCAGTACTTC. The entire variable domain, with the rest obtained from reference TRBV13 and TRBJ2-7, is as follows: AAGVIQSPRHLIKEKRETATLKCYPIPRHDTVYWYQQGPGQDPQFLISFYEKMQSDKGSIPDRFSAQQFSDYHSELNMSSLELGDSALYFCASSSPSRVEQYFGPGTRLTVT.